This T cell receptor (beta chain) stems from a study of graft-versus-host responses after intestinal transplantation. Study at large: Recipients were given multivisceral, liver-intestinal, or isolated intestinal transplants. Recipients uniformly received anti-thymocyte globulin induction, followed by tacrolimus and steroids for three to four years. Whole-study findings and limits: Within the allografts of patients who had graft-donor T cell macrochimerism, graft-versus-host to host-versus-graft clonal ratios were high.

This CDR3 has 13 amino acids. V lost 2 bases and J 3 bases, leaving 8 bases between the germline ends. Per the germline V gene, CDR1 is GTSNPN and CDR2 is SVGIG (reference sequence). The assay was immunoSEQ multiplex PCR, and TCRdb's table has in-frame clones only and misses some. The sample lists 77,000 or so clones, roughly 90% seen once, with roughly 0.72% in the top ten. To note about this clone: Its target is unknown.

The source was PBMCs, collected 98 days after intestinal transplantation. This TCR was recovered from a human patient who received an intestinal transplant, so some T cells may come from the graft donor. The chain uses TRBV30 and TRBJ1-5; D uncertain. The CDR3 coding sequence is TGTGCCTGGAGTAATGCACACAATCAGCCCCAGCATTTT. This gives the protein CAWSNAHNQPQHF.